These T cell receptor beta chains were read from a single sample in a study of beta chain features in type 1 diabetes. Profiling relied on immunoSEQ multiplex PCR, and the TCRdb table lists in-frame clones only, not all of them. The sample lists 150,000 to 200,000 clones, roughly 65% occurring once. The sequenced material came from naive CD4+ T cells from blood. The receptors come from a man in his thirties or forties with type 1 diabetes. Both conserved end residues are part of each CDR3. D genes are given only for firm matches.

>TRBD1|TRBJ2-7|TRBV27
CASSSTRGRKGEQYF
>-|TRBJ2-2|TRBV29-1
CSVDGANTGELFF
>-|TRBJ2-3|TRBV27
CASSLAFELIPTDTQYF
>-|TRBJ2-3|TRBV28
CASSLSRDTQYF
>-|TRBJ2-3|TRBV7-9
CASSGLPGSTQYF
>-|TRBJ1-2|TRBV19
CASSTSLHLNYGYTF
>TRBD2|TRBJ2-7|TRBV29-1
CSALGEGKIASYEQYF
>-|TRBJ2-7|TRBV29-1
CSVGTPYEQYF
>-|TRBJ2-1|TRBV4-3
CASSQLGTYNEQFF
>TRBD1|TRBJ2-5|TRBV30
CAWSPEPGQGLETQYF
>-|TRBJ1-3|TRBV18
CASSPLYRPRFSGNTIYF
>-|TRBJ2-5|TRBV9
CASSVRSDQETQYF
>-|TRBJ2-1|TRBV7-2
CASSFHNEQFF
>-|TRBJ1-2|TRBV21-1
CASRPPGREEEDYGYTF
>-|TRBJ2-5|TRBV14
CASSRGGDGRGETQYF
>-|TRBJ2-6|TRBV29-1
CSVEGVSGANVLTF
>-|TRBJ2-7|TRBV7-2
CASSPTRGRVDEQYF
>-|TRBJ2-7|TRBV29-1
CSVGRGPQSEQYF
>-|TRBJ2-7|TRBV30
CAWVGRRSSYEQYF
>-|TRBJ2-3|TRBV30
CAWTRTVTDTQYF
>-|TRBJ2-7|TRBV30
CAWSVADYEQYF
>TRBD1|TRBJ1-2|TRBV6-5
CASRRTGANYGYTF
>TRBD1|TRBJ1-2|TRBV6-6
CASSLRQGNYGYTF
>TRBD2|TRBJ2-5|TRBV7-9
CASSLAGTSGGFETQYF
>-|TRBJ1-2|TRBV20-1
CSAPYYGYTF
>-|TRBJ2-3|TRBV11-2
CASSQDRLSTDTQYF
>-|TRBJ2-2|TRBV13
CASSLSGGSNTGELFF
>TRBD2|TRBJ2-7|TRBV7-9
CASSLTSGSYEQYF
>-|TRBJ2-1|TRBV5-1
CASSWESYNEQFF
>TRBD1|TRBJ1-2|TRBV7-9
CASSRDSQTYNYGYTF
>-|TRBJ2-3|TRBV29-1
CSVAGSPLRPDTQYF
>TRBD1|TRBJ2-5|TRBV11-2
CASSSGQGAETQYF
>-|TRBJ2-5|TRBV2
CASKDGTETQYF
>-|TRBJ1-1|TRBV4-3
CASSQVSRNTEAFF
>TRBD1|TRBJ2-5|TRBV10-3
CAVRVTGEETQYF
>-|TRBJ2-3|TRBV7-9
CASGDLGGTDTQYF
>-|TRBJ2-1|TRBV7-6
CASSPATENEQFF
>-|TRBJ2-5|TRBV29-1
CSVDEGTETQYF
>-|TRBJ1-6|TRBV30
CAWKSGVGSPLHF